The present entry profiles one T cell receptor beta chain with its context. The target antigen is unknown. The data were taken from a study of cytomegalovirus exposure and HLA in healthy donors. Whole-study results and caveats: A list of approximately 160 TCR beta chains associated with cytomegalovirus was given.

Measured with immunoSEQ multiplex PCR; TCRdb has only the in-frame clones, and not every one. The table has hundreds of thousands of clones, roughly 84% seen once. The CDR3 has 15 residues. The receptor was derived from a young man in good health and CMV-seropositive. The chain has TRBV21-1 and TRBJ2-5; the table's D call of TRBD2 was not tested on the DNA. TRBV21-1 is a pseudogene locus. Sequenced: PBMCs. The CDR3 is CASSKARGFQETQYF. CDR3 coding DNA: TGTGCCAGCAGCAAAGCCCGCGGGTTCCAAGAGACCCAGTACTTC.